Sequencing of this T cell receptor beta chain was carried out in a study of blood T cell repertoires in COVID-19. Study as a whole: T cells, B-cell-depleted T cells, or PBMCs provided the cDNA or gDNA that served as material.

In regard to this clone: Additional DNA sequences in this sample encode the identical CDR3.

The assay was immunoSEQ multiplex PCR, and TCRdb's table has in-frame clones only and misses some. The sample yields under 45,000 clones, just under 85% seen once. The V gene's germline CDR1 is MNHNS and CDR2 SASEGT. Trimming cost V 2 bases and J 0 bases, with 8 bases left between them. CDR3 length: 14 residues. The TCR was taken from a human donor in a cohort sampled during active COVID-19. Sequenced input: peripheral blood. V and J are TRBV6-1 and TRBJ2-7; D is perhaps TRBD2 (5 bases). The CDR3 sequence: CASSEPGSSYEQYF. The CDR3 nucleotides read TGTGCCAGCAGTGAACCGGGGAGCTCCTACGAGCAGTACTTC.